This T cell receptor (beta chain) was identified in a study of Graves' ophthalmopathy and Graves' hyperthyroidism. Ophthalmopathy not arising within 18 months of follow-up defined hyperthyroidism as stable. Each hyperthyroidism patient was newly diagnosed, with under 2 months' duration, and aged 18 to 65. The authors used Ficoll-Paque density gradient centrifugation to separate PBMCs. The input was around 9 ml of fresh peripheral blood. Study conclusions and caveats: A classifier, a 13-signature model, separated ophthalmopathy from stable hyperthyroidism with more than 85% sensitivity and 81.08% specificity.

This clonotype was recorded at least ten times. Antigen unknown. Researchers took RNA transcripts and amplified TCR beta CDR3 regions from them. HTBI-primed RT-PCR formed the first round, and a multiplex PCR formed the second. TCRdb re-derived calls from the multiplex PCR reads in MiXCR, one entry per CDR3 protein. This repertoire shows hundreds of thousands of distinct CDR3 sequences, about 24% found once; its top ten account for approximately 7%. The CDR3 is 13 amino acids. Germline V gene lookup returns CDR1 DFQATT and CDR2 SNEGSKA (reference sequence). The V segment lost 8 bases and the J segment 3 bases; nucleotides outside the gene matches: 5.

This sequence joins TRBV20-1 and TRBJ2-5; 11 positions agree with TRBD2. Sample: peripheral blood. This clonotype was sampled from a woman younger than 30 with stable Graves' hyperthyroidism. Some clones in this sample may be carry-over from other donors' samples. The CDR3 spells CSSPGLAEETQYF. CDR3 nucleotides: TGCAGTTCCCCGGGACTAGCGGAAGAGACCCAGTACTTC.